These 24 T cell receptor beta chains were sequenced from one sample in a study of PD-1 blockade in classical Hodgkin lymphoma (TCRdb year 2020). The library relied on the immunoSEQ multiplex PCR assay. The immuneACCESS repertoire file appears here via TCRdb, limited to in-frame rearrangements. These files lack a portion of the clones; in checked studies, under half of the deficit traces to unresolved V genes, and the cause of the others is not known. The sample table records approximately 96,000 clones; 93% of these occur just once. The ten largest clones add up to approximately 2% of the sample. The intended sense of this specimen's time point label: cycle 4 day 1 (C4D1), after more than five weeks of nivolumab. Relapse after autologous stem cell transplantation had occurred in all trial patients, and cohorts A, B and C were distinguished by prior brentuximab vedotin exposure. The sequencing used peripheral blood mononuclear cells (PBMCs), collected before the fourth cycle of nivolumab. The receptors were sampled from a human donor with classical Hodgkin lymphoma.

This rearrangement joins TRBV5-1 to TRBJ2-5; 9 bases align to TRBD1. From germline, CDR1 is SGHRS and CDR2 YFSETQ. The CDR3 consists of 15 residues. The V and J ends lost 4 bases and 1 base, in that order; junction bases with no gene match: 5. The CDR3 protein is CASSPGQGTQETQYF. Written as DNA, the CDR3 is TGCGCCAGCAGCCCGGGACAGGGAACCCAAGAGACCCAGTACTTC.

The gene calls are TRBV9 and TRBJ1-2; no reliable D call. The length of the CDR3 is 11 residues. Germline V gene data show CDR1 as SGDLS and CDR2 as YYNGEE. Deletions cut 7 bases from V and 0 bases from J, with 4 bases between. The CDR3, as DNA: TGTGCCAGCGAGACTAACTATGGCTACACCTTC. It translates to CASETNYGYTF.

This chain connects TRBV18 to TRBJ2-1; perhaps TRBD2 as D (5 bases). Trimming shortened V by 3 bases and J by 5 bases, and 23 bases separated the two germline ends. CDR3 length: 18 amino acids. CDR1 and CDR2 from the germline V gene are KGHSH and LQKENI. The CDR3 reads CASSPGRLNGIGNNEQFF. The CDR3 bases are TGTGCCAGCTCACCTGGTAGACTAAACGGGATTGGTAACAATGAGCAGTTCTTC.

Details on this clone: In the same sample, other DNA sequences code for this CDR3. The rearrangement joins TRBV5-1 to TRBJ2-2; D ambiguous. Per the germline V gene, CDR1 is SGHRS and CDR2 is YFSETQ. The CDR3 has 12 residues. Between the trimmed V and J ends, which lost 4 bases and 2 bases, there was a span of 3 bases. In nucleotides, the CDR3 is TGCGCCAGCAGCCTTAACACCGGGGAGCTGTTTTTT. It specifies CASSLNTGELFF.

V and J are TRBV14 and TRBJ2-5; D is uncertain. The CDR3 sequence is 14 residues long. Trimming left V 1 base short and J 7 bases short, with 13 bases between. Looked up from germline, CDR1 is SGHDN and CDR2 is FVKESK. In nucleotides, the CDR3 is TGTGCCAGCAGCCAAGCATCGGTGGGCGGGACCCAGTACTTC. It codes for CASSQASVGGTQYF. The full variable domain, its missing parts supplied by reference TRBV14 and TRBJ2-5, is EAGVTQFPSHSVIEKGQTVTLRCDPISGHDNLYWYRRVMGKEIKFLLHFVKESKQDESGMPNNRFLAERTGGTYSTLKVQPAELEDSGVYFCASSQASVGGTQYFGPGTRLLVL.

V is TRBV27 and J is TRBJ2-7; 7 positions agree with TRBD1. This CDR3 has 13 residues. Germline CDR1 MNHEY, CDR2 SMNVEV (reference sequence). V gave up 5 bases and J gave up 6 bases; unmatched junction bases: 7. Here the CDR3 reads CASSVLNRGEQYF. DNA for the CDR3: TGTGCCAGCAGTGTGCTAAACAGGGGCGAGCAGTACTTC.

The V gene is TRBV5-1, the J gene TRBJ2-2; D may be TRBD2 (6 bases). The CDR3 runs to 16 residues. The V gene lost 0 bases and the J gene lost 0 bases, with 9 bases spanning the gap. The V gene's germline CDR1 is SGHRS and CDR2 YFSETQ. The CDR3 nucleotides are TGCGCCAGCAGCTTGGAGGCGGGAACGAACACCGGGGAGCTGTTTTTT. It yields the protein CASSLEAGTNTGELFF.

This sequence joins TRBV19 and TRBJ1-2, with D perhaps TRBD1 (5 bases). The CDR3 spans 12 residues. Germline-derived CDR1 and CDR2 are LNHDA and SQIVND (reference sequence). V was cut by 3 bases and J by 8 bases, with 10 bases left in between. CDR3 loop: CASSMGVWGYTF. For the CDR3, the DNA is TGTGCCAGTAGTATGGGGGTGTGGGGCTACACCTTC.

The V call is TRBV5-6, the J call TRBJ2-1, with D uncertain. The germline gives CDR1 SGHDT, CDR2 YYEEEE. V was pared by 3 bases and J by 8 bases, with 12 bases between. The CDR3 contains 13 residues. The CDR3 region has the DNA TGTGCCAGCAGCTGGGCGCCGGCCGATGAGCAGTTCTTC. It codes for CASSWAPADEQFF.

The chain is built from TRBV11-2 and TRBJ2-7; possibly TRBD2 for D (6 bases). CDR3 length: 15 residues. Trimming pared 1 base from V and 3 bases from J, leaving 13 bases between. Germline CDR1 reads SGHAT; CDR2 reads FQNNGV. CDR3 in amino acids: CASSLGLGYHYEQYF. The CDR3 nucleotides read TGTGCCAGCAGCTTAGGACTAGGATACCACTACGAGCAGTACTTC.

The V and J genes are TRBV28 and TRBJ1-4; D is perhaps TRBD1 (6 bases). Germline V gene sequence: CDR1 MDHEN, CDR2 SYDVKM. This CDR3 spans 19 amino acids. Trimming shortened V by 1 base and J by 6 bases, and 24 bases separated the two germline ends. CDR3 sequence: CASSLYPSLFRGGDEKLFF. CDR3 in DNA: TGTGCCAGCAGTTTATACCCCTCCCTGTTCAGGGGAGGAGATGAAAAACTGTTTTTT.

The J gene is TRBJ2-3, the V gene TRBV28, with TRBD2 as a possible D gene (6 bases). Trimming removed 3 bases at V and 6 bases at J, with 13 bases between. CDR3 length equals 14 residues. CDR1 is MDHEN, CDR2 SYDVKM, per germline. CDR3 loop: CASSLTSFFDTQYF. CDR3 coding DNA: TGTGCCAGCAGTTTGACTAGTTTTTTTGATACGCAGTATTTT. Full variable domain (remainder filled in from reference TRBV28 and TRBJ2-3): DVKVTQSSRYLVKRTGEKVFLECVQDMDHENMFWYRQDPGLGLRLIYFSYDVKMKEKGDIPEGYSVSREKKERFSLILESASTNQTSMYLCASSLTSFFDTQYFGPGTRLTVL.

This chain joins TRBV10-3 and TRBJ2-2; 7 bases are a match to TRBD2. The CDR3 has 18 amino acids. Germline V gene data show CDR1 as ENHRY and CDR2 as SYGVKD. Unmatched junction bases numbered 17, after V lost 10 bases and J lost 0 bases. CDR3 coding DNA: TGTGCCACCTATTGGGGGATGATAGCGGGTTCGAACACCGGGGAGCTGTTTTTT. This codes for CATYWGMIAGSNTGELFF.

The chain links TRBV6-5 to TRBJ1-2, with TRBD1 as a possible D gene (5 bases). V gave up 0 bases and J gave up 2 bases, with 13 bases separating them. The germline V gene encodes CDR1 MNHEY and CDR2 SVGAGI. The CDR3 is 16 residues long. In DNA, the CDR3 is TGTGCCAGCAGTTACTCTCTAGGGGCCGGAAACTATGGCTACACCTTC. It translates to CASSYSLGAGNYGYTF.

The CDR3 protein is CASSVQGWDGYTF. As DNA, the CDR3 is TGTGCCAGCAGTGTACAGGGGTGGGATGGCTACACCTTC. The chain joins TRBV2 to TRBJ1-2, with 7 positions matching TRBD1. Per germline, CDR1 SNHLY and CDR2 FYNNEI. The CDR3 extends over 13 amino acids. The ends lost 4 bases at V and 6 bases at J; junction bases unmatched: 5.

The rearrangement uses TRBV11-3 and TRBJ2-4, with TRBD1 as a possible D gene (6 bases). This CDR3 has 16 residues. Per germline, CDR1 SGHNT and CDR2 YENEEA. Trimming left V 1 base short and J 0 bases short, with 10 bases between. The CDR3 region is CASSLGGQQAKNIQYF. The CDR3, as DNA: TGTGCCAGCAGCTTAGGAGGACAGCAAGCCAAAAACATTCAGTACTTC.

This rearrangement joins TRBV2 to TRBJ2-3; 7 bases align to TRBD2. The CDR3 loop spans 14 amino acids. After removal of 6 bases from V and 4 bases from J, the junction contained 7 bases not matched to a gene. CDR1 and CDR2 from the germline V gene are SNHLY and FYNNEI. The CDR3 is CASSPRAGPDTQYF. DNA of the CDR3: TGTGCCAGCAGCCCCAGAGCGGGGCCAGATACGCAGTATTTT.

The rearrangement uses TRBV11-2 and TRBJ2-7; 9 bases agree with TRBD2. The V gene's germline CDR1 is SGHAT and CDR2 FQNNGV. V was clipped by 5 bases and J by 5 bases; unmatched bases: 7. The CDR3 extends over 14 amino acids. This chain's CDR3 is CASSPTSGRHEQYF. The CDR3 coding sequence is TGTGCCAGCAGCCCGACTAGCGGCCGCCACGAGCAGTACTTC.

This chain connects TRBV6-1 to TRBJ2-1; 12 bases align to TRBD2. Trimming removed 3 bases from V and 7 bases from J; junction bases left unmatched: 10. Germline CDR1 reads MNHNS; CDR2 reads SASEGT. The CDR3 has 17 residues. Here the CDR3 DNA reads TGTGCCAGCAGTGAGGAACGACTAGCGGGAGTAAGTAATGAGCAGTTCTTC. Protein sequence: CASSEERLAGVSNEQFF.

V gene TRBV4-2 combines with J gene TRBJ2-2; D call uncertain. V lost 0 bases and J lost 6, with 11 bases in between. The germline V gene encodes CDR1 LGHNA and CDR2 YNFKEQ. The CDR3 has 15 amino acids. CDR3 sequence: CASSQEALGSGELFF. The CDR3 DNA reads as TGTGCCAGCAGCCAAGAAGCGCTGGGATCCGGGGAGCTGTTTTTT.

V gene TRBV28 combines with J gene TRBJ1-1; no clear D gene. The CDR3 sequence is 13 residues long. Trimming removed 3 bases from V and 3 bases from J, with 8 bases in between. CDR1 is MDHEN, CDR2 SYDVKM, per germline. In nucleotides, the CDR3 is TGTGCCAGCAGTTTTGGGAGAGACACTGAAGCTTTCTTT. It translates to CASSFGRDTEAFF.

The chain uses TRBV30 and TRBJ1-1; D might be TRBD1 (6 bases). Germline values: CDR1 GTSNPN, CDR2 SVGIG (reference sequence). The CDR3 sequence is 14 residues long. V was pared by 2 bases and J by 3 bases, with 13 bases between. The DNA of the CDR3 is TGTGCCTGGAGTAAACAGGGAGGAGACACTGAAGCTTTCTTT. Translated, it gives CAWSKQGGDTEAFF.

This chain joins TRBV6-1 and TRBJ1-1; TRBD1 aligns across 7 bases. Germline-derived CDR1 and CDR2 are MNHNS and SASEGT. The CDR3 is 14 residues long. Trimming took 6 bases from V and 1 from J; bases not matched to a gene: 5. CDR3 residues: CASRRQGQNTEAFF. CDR3 in DNA: TGTGCCAGCAGGCGACAGGGCCAGAACACTGAAGCTTTCTTT.

The chain couples TRBV29-1 to TRBJ2-2; possible D gene TRBD1, 6 bases. Germline V lookup: CDR1 SQVTM, CDR2 ANQGSEA. The CDR3 length is 13 residues. V gave up 5 bases and J gave up 7 bases, with 14 bases separating them. CDR3 amino acids: CSVSTRGNGELFF. The CDR3, as DNA: TGCAGCGTTTCCACCAGGGGAAACGGGGAGCTGTTTTTT.